Listed below are T cell receptor beta chains from one sample, sequenced in a study of blood T cells in healthy people across ages. TCRdb passed the 5' RACE reads through MiXCR, listing each CDR3 protein once. The sample has 600,000 to 900,000 distinct CDR3 sequences; about 26% are singletons. This sample also belongs to another study, concerning T cells of mothers and their children.

The source material was blood. Receptors originate from a boy aged 5 to 17 in good health. Each CDR3 is given with its conserved first and last residue. D genes are given only for firm matches. Clone sizes are given selectively: once, few, many, or a class where the clone is expanded.

.	TRBD2	TRBV6-5	TRBJ2-7	CASSYGTSRTYEQYF	TGTGCCAGCAGTTACGGGACTAGCCGCACTTACGAGCAGTACTTC
few	TRBD1	TRBV9	TRBJ2-7	CASSVGQGPYEQYF	TGTGCCAGCAGCGTCGGACAGGGCCCTTACGAGCAGTACTTC
few	.	TRBV6-2/TRBV6-3	TRBJ2-5	CASNRNPRDERETQYF	TGTGCCAGCAATCGTAACCCCCGGGACGAAAGAGAGACCCAGTACTTC
few	TRBD2	TRBV5-1	TRBJ2-3	CASRRGLAVTFTDTQYF	TGCGCCAGCAGACGGGGTCTAGCGGTGACCTTCACAGATACGCAGTATTTT
.	.	TRBV10-3	TRBJ2-6	CAISEGGQAGANVLTF	TGTGCCATCAGTGAGGGAGGGCAGGCTGGGGCCAACGTCCTGACTTTC
.	TRBD1	TRBV5-1	TRBJ1-1	CASSLQGGAGEAFF	TGCGCCAGCAGCTTACAAGGGGGCGCGGGTGAAGCTTTCTTT
few	.	TRBV20-1	TRBJ2-4	CSARDVTDIRNIQYF	TGCAGTGCTAGAGATGTGACGGATATTAGAAACATTCAGTACTTC
few	.	TRBV21-1	TRBJ1-3	CASSKGKEQGSGNTIYF	TGTGCCAGCAGCAAAGGGAAGGAACAGGGCTCTGGAAACACCATATATTTT
.	TRBD2	TRBV6-6	TRBJ2-3	CASSYLAGDTQYF	TGTGCCAGCAGTTATCTAGCGGGCGATACGCAGTATTTT
few	.	TRBV6-5	TRBJ2-7	CASSYWTGRGYEQYF	TGTGCCAGCAGTTACTGGACAGGGAGGGGCTACGAGCAGTACTTC
.	.	TRBV9	TRBJ2-2	CASSPGMDGELFF	TGTGCCAGCAGCCCCGGGATGGACGGGGAGCTGTTTTTT
few	.	TRBV5-6	TRBJ2-5	CASSIKRGYQETQYF	TGTGCCAGCAGCATAAAACGGGGGTACCAAGAGACCCAGTACTTC
.	.	TRBV3-1	TRBJ1-1	CASSQDPRGNTEAFF	TGCGCCAGCAGCCAAGACCCCAGGGGCAACACTGAAGCTTTCTTT
many	.	TRBV5-5	TRBJ2-1	CASSLNSGGWDEQFF	TGTGCCAGCAGCCTGAATTCCGGGGGCTGGGATGAGCAGTTCTTC
.	.	TRBV6-7	TRBJ2-3	CASSLLGFSTDTQYF	TGTGCCAGCAGTTTACTGGGATTTAGCACAGATACGCAGTATTTT
few	.	TRBV18	TRBJ1-2	CASSPISGVANYGYTF	TGTGCCAGCTCACCGATCTCAGGGGTCGCTAACTATGGCTACACCTTC
.	.	TRBV12-3/TRBV12-4	TRBJ2-1	CASSLGVSEQFF	TGTGCCAGCAGTTTAGGGGTCAGTGAGCAGTTCTTC
.	TRBD2	TRBV12-3/TRBV12-4	TRBJ2-2	CASSLAGGAGGELFF	TGTGCCAGCAGTTTGGCCGGGGGGGCCGGCGGGGAGCTGTTTTTT
few	.	TRBV6-6	TRBJ1-4	CASSYEAATNEKLFF	TGTGCCAGCAGTTACGAGGCTGCAACTAATGAAAAACTGTTTTTT
few	TRBD1	TRBV28	TRBJ1-2	CASSDDRGIGYTF	TGTGCCAGCAGTGACGACAGGGGGATAGGCTACACCTTC
.	TRBD1	TRBV5-1	TRBJ2-7	CASSRDRLYEQYF	TGCGCCAGCAGCCGGGACAGGTTATACGAGCAGTACTTC
.	.	TRBV5-1	TRBJ2-7	CASSLTSASYEQYF	TGCGCCAGCAGCTTGACCTCCGCCTCCTACGAGCAGTACTTC
few	.	TRBV24-1	TRBJ2-1	CATSGSPGLISYNEQFF	TGTGCCACCAGTGGGAGTCCAGGTTTAATCTCCTACAATGAGCAGTTCTTC
few	.	TRBV5-1	TRBJ2-5	CASREGSSGGETQYF	TGCGCCAGCAGGGAAGGGAGTAGCGGAGGGGAGACCCAGTACTTC
.	TRBD2	TRBV7-6	TRBJ2-3	CASSPNPAGGTLRDTQYF	TGTGCCAGCAGCCCAAACCCAGCGGGGGGCACCCTTCGGGATACGCAGTATTTT
few	TRBD1	TRBV6-1	TRBJ1-1	CASTTQGVNTEAFF	TGTGCCAGCACCACTCAGGGGGTGAACACTGAAGCTTTCTTT
few	TRBD2	TRBV5-1	TRBJ2-7	CASSLGTSGGPSYEQYF	TGCGCCAGCAGCTTAGGGACTAGCGGGGGGCCTTCCTACGAGCAGTACTTC
few	.	TRBV12-3/TRBV12-4	TRBJ2-7	CASSQTGPGEQYF	TGTGCCAGCAGTCAAACAGGGCCTGGGGAGCAGTACTTC
.	.	TRBV5-8	TRBJ1-2	CASSHSSGAEGYTF	TGTGCCAGCAGCCATTCATCGGGGGCGGAGGGCTACACCTTC
few	TRBD1	TRBV4-1	TRBJ1-2	CASSQFSGTASNSYTF	TGCGCCAGCAGCCAATTCTCCGGGACAGCCTCAAACTCCTACACCTTC
few	.	TRBV12-3/TRBV12-4	TRBJ2-5	CASSSIVGQTQYF	TGTGCCAGCAGTTCAATCGTGGGGCAGACCCAGTACTTC
.	TRBD1	TRBV18	TRBJ2-7	CASSPPGQAYYEQYF	TGTGCCAGCTCACCACCCGGACAGGCCTACTACGAGCAGTACTTC
few	TRBD2	TRBV12-3/TRBV12-4	TRBJ2-7	CASSLRSGGLYEQYF	TGTGCCAGCAGTTTGAGGAGCGGGGGTCTATACGAGCAGTACTTC
.	.	TRBV20-1	TRBJ2-1	CSARGGSARRSYNEQFF	TGCAGTGCTAGAGGGGGTAGCGCTCGACGCTCCTACAATGAGCAGTTCTTC
.	TRBD1	TRBV19	TRBJ2-2	CASSTGQGAGELFF	TGTGCCAGTAGTACCGGACAGGGCGCCGGGGAGCTGTTTTTT
few	TRBD2	TRBV5-1	TRBJ2-3	CASSLAGTSGGSYTQYF	TGCGCCAGCAGCTTGGCCGGTACTAGCGGGGGGTCCTATACGCAGTATTTT
.	.	TRBV7-9	TRBJ2-5	CASSLNWLTVKETQYF	TGTGCCAGCAGCTTAAATTGGCTGACGGTGAAAGAGACCCAGTACTTC
.	.	TRBV3-1	TRBJ2-5	CASSQVPGRQQETQYF	TGTGCCAGCAGCCAAGTCCCGGGACGCCAGCAAGAGACCCAGTACTTC
.	TRBD2	TRBV4-2	TRBJ2-7	CASSHPIARSGGGHEQYF	TGTGCCAGCAGCCACCCCATTGCCCGTAGCGGGGGTGGGCACGAGCAGTACTTC
.	.	TRBV18	TRBJ2-2	CASSGRRTELFF	TGTGCCAGCTCAGGAAGGCGGACGGAGCTGTTTTTT
.	.	TRBV2	TRBJ2-5	CASSSRGSLLQETQYF	TGTGCCAGCAGCTCCAGAGGGAGCCTACTCCAAGAGACCCAGTACTTC
.	TRBD2	TRBV12-3/TRBV12-4	TRBJ2-1	CASSITGGSSYNEQFF	TGTGCCAGCAGTATAACGGGGGGGAGCTCCTACAATGAGCAGTTCTTC
.	TRBD2	TRBV12-3/TRBV12-4	TRBJ2-1	CASSLGLGGISRDQFF	TGTGCCAGCAGTCTTGGGCTGGGGGGGATATCGAGGGACCAGTTCTTC
.	.	TRBV5-1	TRBJ2-5	CASSTGTIQETQYF	TGCGCCAGCAGCACAGGGACCATCCAAGAGACCCAGTACTTC
few	.	TRBV7-6	TRBJ1-1	CASSLGKSTEAFF	TGTGCCAGCAGCCTCGGGAAGAGCACTGAAGCTTTCTTT
once	.	TRBV5-1	TRBJ2-1	CDSSFGGLSYNEQFF	TGCGACAGCAGCTTCGGGGGCCTCTCCTACAATGAGCAGTTCTTC